The entry that follows covers one T cell receptor (beta chain) sequence. Its target antigen remains unknown. No much larger clonotype is one base removed from it; base qualities were not supplied. The record originates from a study of T-cell memory formation after mild COVID-19 (dated by TCRdb to the early 2020s). With respect to the entire study: TCR sequence clusters from the two donors were found to be largely donor specific. In two donors, T-cell clones that expanded and contracted after mild COVID-19 were followed by sequencing TCRalpha and TCRbeta repertoires longitudinally. Two young, previously healthy adult volunteers, one female and one male, were included in the cohort.

PBMCs were isolated by Ficoll-Paque density gradient centrifugation. Study-level results and caveats: Only two mild cases were covered in the study, and larger cohorts including severe cases with pre-infection samples were considered necessary. The second-wave clones that peaked on day 37 were not confirmed to be SARS-CoV-2 specific. Clones that contracted from day 15 to 85 showed balanced CD4/CD8 phenotypes, whereas a second wave of clones that expanded from day 15 to 37 leaned towards CD4+. Contracting CD4+ clones turned up mainly in the CM and EM memory subsets, whereas EMRA was where CD8+ clones were enriched. Some responding clones were detected in pre-infection memory, which suggested that pre-existing cross-reactive memory T cells had joined the SARS-CoV-2 response.

The sequencer was an Illumina NovaSeq 6000. TCRalpha and TCRbeta cDNA libraries were constructed by 5'RACE with constant-segment primers, with sample barcodes and unique molecular identifiers being introduced. Trizol reagent was used to extract RNA from every sample. The libraries were amplified in two PCR steps, and the second step added a second sample barcode and Illumina TruSeq adapters. Libraries were sequenced on an Illumina NovaSeq with 2 x 150 bp paired-end reads. Processing in the source paper ran as follows. The reads were demultiplexed and collapsed into UMI-guided consensus sequences using migec v1.2.7. With mixcr v2.1.11, UMI consensuses were aligned to TRA and TRB V and J templates and assembled into clonotypes. A clonotype was counted as expanded or contracted only when both edgeR and NoisET called the clonotype significant, with the noise models trained on biological replicates. For edgeR calls, the cutoffs were a false discovery rate-adjusted p below 0.01 and a log2 fold-change threshold of 1. As an exploratory analysis of dynamics, max-normalized trajectories of the 1000 most abundant clonotypes were examined with PCA combined with hierarchical clustering. The CD4 or CD8 phenotype of responding clones was assigned using the separately sequenced CD4+ and CD8+ repertoires. In-frame beta chains were kept once TCRdb had trimmed the public reads at Q25 with fastp and called clones with MiXCR. Rows are combined by CDR3 protein, so each entry shows the most common genes and DNA. TCRdb's processing, not the authors', yielded these V and J calls. The sample profile shows 85,000 to 120,000 distinct CDR3 sequences; about an eighth of them were found once. The leading ten clones occupy 27% of the sample.

The cysteine opens and the phenylalanine closes a CDR3 of 15 amino acids. Only the CDR3 DNA is retained, 45 bases long and in frame from the first base. The germline V gene (reference sequence) specifies SEHNR as CDR1 and FQNEAQ as CDR2. Clipping removes 1 base from V and 2 bases from J, with 3 as the unmatched junction base count. This chain is built from TRBV7-9 and TRBJ2-7; 9 nucleotides in the junction match TRBD2. This receptor was identified in an adult woman who had mild COVID-19 (a few samples of this study predate the infection). The sample titles of this study are shuffled in the database, so cell type and time point are left out; the donor was told from shared clones. Sequencing used PBMCs or a T cell subset sorted from them (not recorded which). CDR3 reads: CASSLGLAETYEQYF. The DNA sequence is as follows: TGTGCCAGCAGCTTAGGACTAGCGGAAACCTACGAGCAGTACTTC. Joined to the reference TRBV7-9 and TRBJ2-7 proteins, this CDR3 gives the full variable domain: DTGVSQNPRHKITKRGQNVTFRCDPISEHNRLYWYRQTLGQGPEFLTYFQNEAQLEKSRLLSDRFSAERPKGSFSTLEIQRTEQGDSAMYLCASSLGLAETYEQYFGPGTRLTVT.